Shown below are 21 T cell receptor beta chains from a single sample sequenced in a study of CD8+ T cells in alopecia areata. RNA extraction and reverse transcription yielded cDNA as sequencing template. The assay was immunoSEQ multiplex PCR, and TCRdb's table has in-frame clones only and misses some. The table lists roughly 130,000 clones, about 57% of them singletons. This sample comprised CD4+ T cells sorted from blood, obtained at week 0. Receptors originate from a human donor with alopecia areata.

This clone has more than one count but fewer than ten. V gene TRBV5-1 combines with J gene TRBJ1-3; D not certain. Germline CDR1 is SGHRS and CDR2 is YFSETQ. The CDR3 spans 17 residues. V lost 1 base to trimming and J lost 0 bases, with 14 bases between them. For the CDR3, the DNA is TGCGCCAGCAGCTTGAACGGGCAGGAAAGCTCTGGAAACACCATATATTTT. Its translation: CASSLNGQESSGNTIYF.

V is TRBV7-2 and J is TRBJ2-5, with D maybe TRBD2 (5 bases). The CDR3 runs to 14 residues. Trimming cost V 5 bases and J 7 bases, with 17 bases left between them. Germline V lookup: CDR1 SGHTA, CDR2 FQGNSA. The CDR3 nucleotides read TGTGCCAGCAGCCGAGGGCTCGCTACCCGGACCCAGTACTTC. Translating gives CASSRGLATRTQYF.

This clone was counted only a few times. The chain carries TRBV7-2 and TRBJ1-5; 9 bases agree with TRBD1. Looked up from germline, CDR1 is SGHTA and CDR2 is FQGNSA. The junction had 6 bases not matched to a gene; V was cut back by 3 bases and J by 0 bases. CDR3 size: 17 residues. The CDR3 DNA follows: TGTGCCAGCAGCTTCCACGGGGACAGGGTTAGCAATCAGCCCCAGCATTTT. Its protein is CASSFHGDRVSNQPQHF.

The CDR3 loop reads CAWRREYNEQFF. CDR3 bases: TGTGCCTGGAGGCGGGAGTACAATGAGCAGTTCTTC. The genes are TRBV30 and TRBJ2-1; 7 positions match TRBD2. V lost 3 bases, J lost 4 bases, and 0 bases stayed unmatched. Germline V CDR1 and CDR2: GTSNPN, SVGIG (reference sequence). The CDR3 spans 12 residues.

The gene calls are TRBV9 and TRBJ2-1; 9 bases are shared with TRBD2. V gave up 1 base and J gave up 4 bases; unmatched junction bases: 3. CDR3 length equals 15 residues. Germline CDR1 is SGDLS and CDR2 is YYNGEE. The CDR3 loop is CASSVTTSGYNEQFF. CDR3 bases: TGTGCCAGCAGCGTAACGACTAGCGGTTACAATGAGCAGTTCTTC.

In nucleotides, the CDR3 is TGTGCCAGCAGGATATGGCACGGGGAGCTGTTTTTT. It is translated as CASRIWHGELFF. The chain recombines TRBV2 with TRBJ2-2, with D unclear. V dropped 6 bases and J dropped 7 bases, with 9 bases sitting between them. Germline V gene data show CDR1 as SNHLY and CDR2 as FYNNEI. The CDR3 runs to 12 residues.

This clone was seen just once. The chain has TRBV9 and TRBJ2-1; D may be TRBD2 (6 bases). The CDR3 extends over 15 amino acids. With 1 base removed from V and 3 bases from J, the gap between germline ends came to 11 bases. Germline V gene lookup returns CDR1 SGDLS and CDR2 YYNGEE. The CDR3: CASSVRASDYNEQFF. As DNA, the CDR3 is TGTGCCAGCAGCGTAAGGGCTAGCGACTACAATGAGCAGTTCTTC. The variable domain in full, with the rest retrieved from reference TRBV9 and TRBJ2-1, is DSGVTQTPKHLITATGQRVTLRCSPRSGDLSVYWYQQSLDQGLQFLIQYYNGEERAKGNILERFSAQQFPDLHSELNLSSLELGDSALYFCASSVRASDYNEQFFGPGTRLTVL.

V is TRBV7-3 and J is TRBJ1-1, with TRBD1 identical over 7 bases. The junction had 5 bases not matched to a gene; V was cut back by 6 bases and J by 4 bases. Germline CDR1 reads SGHTA; CDR2 reads FQGTGA. CDR3 length equals 13 residues. The CDR3 loop reads CASRFQGGTEAFF. Here the CDR3 DNA reads TGTGCCAGCAGGTTTCAGGGGGGCACTGAAGCTTTCTTT.

The gene calls are TRBV19 and TRBJ2-1, with a possible D match to TRBD1 (6 bases). Trimming pared 7 bases from V and 6 bases from J, leaving 13 bases between. CDR1 is LNHDA, CDR2 SQIVND, per germline (reference sequence). This CDR3 has 13 amino acids. CDR3 amino acids: CASTQTGFNEQFF. In DNA form, the CDR3 reads TGTGCCAGTACCCAAACAGGGTTCAATGAGCAGTTCTTC.

This clone came up a few times. The chain carries TRBV23-1 and TRBJ2-4; D might be TRBD1 (6 bases). TRBV23-1 has ORF status, its function being uncertain. The V end was cut by 10 bases, the J end by 10 bases, with 23 bases between. The CDR3 extends over 14 amino acids. The chain's CDR3 is CANRNRVAHRIQYF. As DNA, the CDR3 is TGCGCCAACCGAAACAGGGTAGCCCATCGGATTCAGTACTTC.

V and J are TRBV29-1 and TRBJ1-2; tentatively, D is TRBD1 (6 bases). Germline loops: CDR1 SQVTM, CDR2 ANQGSEA. This CDR3 is 14 amino acids long. Trimming pared 7 bases from V and 4 bases from J, leaving 19 bases between. The chain's CDR3 is CSGTTGNVGYGYTF. CDR3 DNA sequence: TGCAGCGGAACAACAGGGAACGTTGGCTATGGCTACACCTTC.

This clone was counted ten times or more. This chain uses TRBV4-1 with TRBJ2-7, with D maybe TRBD1 (5 bases). The CDR3 has 16 amino acids. Germline V gene sequence: CDR1 MGHRA, CDR2 YSYEKL. Trimming cost V 3 bases and J 0 bases, with 15 bases left between them. For the CDR3, the DNA is TGCGCCAGCAGCCAGCAGGACATTTTGATCTCCTACGAGCAGTACTTC. Amino acid sequence: CASSQQDILISYEQYF.

The chain carries TRBV6-5 and TRBJ2-7, with 11 bases identical to TRBD2. Germline V lookup: CDR1 MNHEY, CDR2 SVGAGI. V lost 4 bases, J lost 3 bases, and 2 bases stayed unmatched. The CDR3 sequence is 14 residues long. CDR3 region: CASSSTSGSYEQYF. The CDR3, as DNA: TGTGCCAGCAGTTCTACTAGCGGGAGCTACGAGCAGTACTTC.

CDR3 residues: CASSWIGREYGYTF. The CDR3 nucleotides are TGTGCCAGCAGCTGGATCGGACGGGAATATGGCTACACCTTC. The chain uses TRBV7-2 and TRBJ1-2; D uncertain. CDR1 is SGHTA, CDR2 FQGNSA, per germline. The CDR3 covers 14 residues. V lost 4 bases and J 5 bases, leaving 14 bases between the germline ends. The complete variable domain, with remaining parts taken from reference TRBV7-2 and TRBJ1-2, reads GAGVSQSPSNKVTEKGKDVELRCDPISGHTALYWYRQSLGQGLEFLIYFQGNSAPDKSGLPSDRFSAERTGGSVSTLTIQRTQQEDSAVYLCASSWIGREYGYTFGSGTRLTVV.

The genes are TRBV6-5 and TRBJ2-3, with 9 bases lining up with TRBD2. CDR1 MNHEY and CDR2 SVGAGI come from the germline V gene. J gave up 5 bases and V 5 bases, and 8 bases lay outside the gene matches. This CDR3 contains 15 residues. This CDR3 reads CASSVAGGPGDTQYF. CDR3 DNA sequence: TGTGCCAGCAGTGTCGCGGGAGGGCCCGGAGATACGCAGTATTTT.

The chain joins TRBV2 to TRBJ1-3; maybe TRBD1 (6 bases). CDR3 size: 16 residues. Trimming left V 6 bases short and J 3 bases short, with 18 bases between. The germline V gene has CDR1 SNHLY and CDR2 FYNNEI. The CDR3 reads CASSLRGRGHGNTIYF. The CDR3 DNA is TGTGCCAGCAGCCTAAGGGGTAGGGGACATGGAAACACCATATATTTT.

The chain employs TRBV5-4 and TRBJ2-1; TRBD1 aligns across 7 bases. CDR3 length equals 15 residues. CDR1 is SGHNT and CDR2 is YYREEE in the germline V gene (reference sequence). V lost 4 bases, J lost 4 bases, and 8 bases stayed unmatched. The CDR3 protein is CASSETGLGYNEQFF. The CDR3 DNA is TGTGCCAGCAGCGAGACAGGGTTGGGATACAATGAGCAGTTCTTC. Variable domain in full (rest from reference TRBV5-4 and TRBJ2-1): ETGVTQSPTHLIKTRGQQVTLRCSSQSGHNTVSWYQQALGQGPQFIFQYYREEENGRGNFPPRFSGLQFPNYSSELNVNALELDDSALYLCASSETGLGYNEQFFGPGTRLTVL.

The chain joins TRBV7-2 to TRBJ2-7, with a weak D call TRBD2 (6 bases). The CDR3 is 17 residues long. V was trimmed by 0 bases and J by 5 bases, leaving 20 bases between them. The germline V gene has CDR1 SGHTA and CDR2 FQGNSA. CDR3 sequence (DNA): TGTGCCAGCAGCTTAGCGATCGGGGCGGGGTTAGTCGACGAGCAGTACTTC. This codes for CASSLAIGAGLVDEQYF.

J is TRBJ1-2 and V is TRBV27; D gene uncertain. Trimming cost V 5 bases and J 4 bases, with 14 bases left between them. The CDR3 runs to 14 residues. CDR1 is MNHEY, CDR2 SMNVEV, per germline (reference sequence). In DNA form, the CDR3 reads TGTGCCAGCAGTCCCCAGAGACAAGGCTATGGCTACACCTTC. Amino acids: CASSPQRQGYGYTF.

The chain has TRBV5-6 and TRBJ2-2, with D possibly being TRBD2 (5 bases). V was trimmed by 3 bases and J by 3 bases, leaving 12 bases between them. Germline V gives CDR1 SGHDT, CDR2 YYEEEE. The CDR3 runs 15 residues. CDR3 nucleotides: TGTGCCAGCAGCTACTCCACGGGGTACACCGGGGAGCTGTTTTTT. This codes for CASSYSTGYTGELFF. The whole variable domain, filled in from reference TRBV5-6 and TRBJ2-2, reads DAGVTQSPTHLIKTRGQQVTLRCSPKSGHDTVSWYQQALGQGPQFIFQYYEEEERQRGNFPDRFSGHQFPNYSSELNVNALLLGDSALYLCASSYSTGYTGELFFGEGSRLTVL.

The chain joins TRBV5-1 to TRBJ2-5; 8 bases fit TRBD2. The CDR3 is 13 residues long. Germline trimming cut 5 bases from V and 3 bases from J; bases unmatched to any gene: 3. Germline CDR1 is SGHRS and CDR2 is YFSETQ. The CDR3 spells CASSDGREETQYF. In DNA form, the CDR3 reads TGCGCCAGCAGTGACGGGAGGGAAGAGACCCAGTACTTC.